A selection of T cell receptor beta chains follows, all from one sample in a study of cytotoxic CD8 clonotypes in ibrutinib-treated CLL. Some clones are missing from TCRdb's copy, which holds only in-frame ones; the method was immunoSEQ multiplex PCR. The sample includes some 130,000 clones, around 85% seen only once; the top ten take approximately 2%. This sample comprised PBMCs, obtained after 24 months of ibrutinib treatment. The receptors originated from a human donor with chronic lymphocytic leukemia. The CDR3 runs from the conserved cysteine through the conserved F or W. D genes are given only for firm matches. Part of the rows lack a size; the others show once, few, many or a class for expanded clones.

abundance	v_gene	d_gene	j_gene	CDR3nt	CDR3aa
-	TRBV9	-	TRBJ2-1	TGTGCCAGCAGCGTAGACCCCTACAATGAGCAGTTCTTC	CASSVDPYNEQFF
-	TRBV4-2	TRBD1	TRBJ1-4	TGTGCCAGCAGCCAAGATGGGGACAGCCTGAATGAAAAACTGTTTTTT	CASSQDGDSLNEKLFF
few	TRBV5-4	-	TRBJ2-2	TGTGCCAGCAGCTTGGCCGCGGGGGCGCGGGCCGGGGAGCTGTTTTTT	CASSLAAGARAGELFF
-	TRBV19	-	TRBJ1-4	TGTGCCAGTAGTATGTCGGGTGCGGCTAATGAAAAACTGTTTTTT	CASSMSGAANEKLFF
many	TRBV4-1	-	TRBJ2-4	TGCGCCAGCAGCCAAGGACCGCTTGGGGGGGCCAAAAACATTCAGTACTTC	CASSQGPLGGAKNIQYF
-	TRBV28	-	TRBJ2-4	TGTGCCAGCAGTTTAGTATCTGGACTCAGCCTACTAGCCAAAAACATTCAGTACTTC	CASSLVSGLSLLAKNIQYF
-	TRBV7-2	-	TRBJ1-3	TGTGCCAGCAGCCAGAAAGGATGGGGGCTTACTCCTGGAAACACCATATATTTT	CASSQKGWGLTPGNTIYF
few	TRBV5-1	-	TRBJ1-4	TGCGCCAGCAGCTTAGCCTCAGACTGGGATTTTGCAACTAATGAAAAACTGTTTTTT	CASSLASDWDFATNEKLFF
few	TRBV4-1	TRBD2	TRBJ2-1	TGCGCCAGCAGCCAGGGACTAGCGGTGCTCTCCTACAATGAGCAGTTCTTC	CASSQGLAVLSYNEQFF
once	TRBV7-2	-	TRBJ1-3	TGTGCCAGCAGCTCACGATCAGGTCCCAGTAGAGCTGGAAACACCATATATTTT	CASSSRSGPSRAGNTIYF
-	TRBV1	-	TRBJ2-6	TGCACCTCACTAGCGGGAGCGTCCGGGGCCAACGTCCTGACTTTC	CTSLAGASGANVLTF
-	TRBV19	-	TRBJ2-2	TGTGCCAGTAGTATCCCCCCCTTGACGGGGAACACCGGGGAGCTGTTTTTT	CASSIPPLTGNTGELFF
-	TRBV7-8	TRBD2	TRBJ2-2	TGTGCCAGCAGCTTAGAGGGCGGGAGTAATACCGGGGAGCTGTTTTTT	CASSLEGGSNTGELFF
-	TRBV4-2	-	TRBJ2-4	TGTGCCAGCAGCCTAAGCGCGGTATTAGGAAACATTCAGTACTTC	CASSLSAVLGNIQYF
once	TRBV28	TRBD1	TRBJ2-5	TGTGCCAGCAACAGGGGATCCCAAGAGACCCAGTACTTC	CASNRGSQETQYF
-	TRBV5-6	-	TRBJ2-4	TGTGCCAGCAGCTTGGACAGGGCTAACATTCAGTACTTC	CASSLDRANIQYF
-	TRBV5-1	TRBD1	TRBJ1-1	TGCGCCAGCAGCTTGGCACAGGGGGCTGGCACTGAAGCTTTCTTT	CASSLAQGAGTEAFF
once	TRBV5-1	TRBD2	TRBJ2-7	TGCGCCAGCAAAGGACTAGCGGGAGCCTACGAGCAGTACTTC	CASKGLAGAYEQYF
-	TRBV7-8	TRBD2	TRBJ2-7	TGTGCCAGCAGCTTCCGGGAGAGGCGGGGGGTCTACGAGCAGTACTTC	CASSFRERRGVYEQYF
-	TRBV4-1	-	TRBJ1-5	TGCGCCAGCAGCCAAGCCAGAGTTGGGCCGGGAGGAGGTCAGCCCCAGCATTTT	CASSQARVGPGGGQPQHF
-	TRBV2	-	TRBJ2-3	TGTGCCAGCACCCCGGACGGGAGAGGCACAGATACGCAGTATTTT	CASTPDGRGTDTQYF
-	TRBV11-2	-	TRBJ2-7	TGTGCCAGCACCTCCCGGAGGTACGAGCAGTACTTC	CASTSRRYEQYF
-	TRBV19	-	TRBJ1-1	TGTGCCAGTAGTCAACCATACGGGGCCTCCCCTGAAGCTTTCTTT	CASSQPYGASPEAFF
-	TRBV28	-	TRBJ2-7	TGTGCCAGCAGGACGAGTGAGTTTGGACGGACTCAGTACTTC	CASRTSEFGRTQYF